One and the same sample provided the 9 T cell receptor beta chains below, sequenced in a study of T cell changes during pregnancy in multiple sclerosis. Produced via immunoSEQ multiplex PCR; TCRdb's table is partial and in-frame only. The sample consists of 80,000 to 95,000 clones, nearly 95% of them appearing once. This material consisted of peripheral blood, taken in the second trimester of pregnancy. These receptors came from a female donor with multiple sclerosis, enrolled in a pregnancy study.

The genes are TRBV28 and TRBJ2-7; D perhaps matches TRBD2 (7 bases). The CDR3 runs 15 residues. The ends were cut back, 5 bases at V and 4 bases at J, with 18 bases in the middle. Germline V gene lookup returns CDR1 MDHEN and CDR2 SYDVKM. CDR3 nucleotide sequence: TGTGCCAGCAGTCGGCCGGGGGGCGTGGGTTACGAGCAGTACTTC. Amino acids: CASSRPGGVGYEQYF.

The CDR3 DNA is TGTGCCAGCAGCGTGGGCGGGAGCGGCGGTAATGAGCAGTTCTTC. This translates into CASSVGGSGGNEQFF. This sequence joins TRBV9 and TRBJ2-1; TRBD2 matches 7 bases. Germline CDR1 SGDLS, CDR2 YYNGEE. J gave up 7 bases and V 2 bases, and 9 bases lay outside the gene matches. The CDR3 is made up of 15 amino acids.

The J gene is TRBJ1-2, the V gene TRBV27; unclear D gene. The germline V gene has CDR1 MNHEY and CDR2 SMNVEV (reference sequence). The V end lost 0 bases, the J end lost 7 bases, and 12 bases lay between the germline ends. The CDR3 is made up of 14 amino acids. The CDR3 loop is CASSLSIGVVGYTF. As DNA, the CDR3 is TGTGCCAGCAGTTTATCGATCGGAGTGGTTGGCTACACCTTC.

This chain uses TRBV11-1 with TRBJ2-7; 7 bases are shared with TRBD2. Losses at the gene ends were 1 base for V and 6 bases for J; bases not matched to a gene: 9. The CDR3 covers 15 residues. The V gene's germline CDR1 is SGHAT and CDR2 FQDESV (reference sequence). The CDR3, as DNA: TGTGCCAGCAGCTTAGGAAGCGGGAAATTTGGCGAGCAGTACTTC. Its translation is CASSLGSGKFGEQYF.

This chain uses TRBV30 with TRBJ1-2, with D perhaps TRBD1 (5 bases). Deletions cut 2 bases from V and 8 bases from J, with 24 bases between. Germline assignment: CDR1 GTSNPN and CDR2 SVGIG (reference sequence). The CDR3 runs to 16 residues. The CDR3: CAWSSTGERRGWGYTF. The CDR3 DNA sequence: TGTGCCTGGAGTTCCACGGGGGAAAGAAGGGGTTGGGGCTACACCTTC.

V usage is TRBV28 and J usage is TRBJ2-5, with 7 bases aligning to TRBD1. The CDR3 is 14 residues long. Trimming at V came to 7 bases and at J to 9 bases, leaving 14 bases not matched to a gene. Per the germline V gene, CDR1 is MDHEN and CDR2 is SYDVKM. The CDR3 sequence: CASNSPGDSWAQYF. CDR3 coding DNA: TGTGCCAGCAATTCCCCAGGGGACAGTTGGGCCCAGTACTTC. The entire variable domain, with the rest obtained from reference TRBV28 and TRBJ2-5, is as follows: DVKVTQSSRYLVKRTGEKVFLECVQDMDHENMFWYRQDPGLGLRLIYFSYDVKMKEKGDIPEGYSVSREKKERFSLILESASTNQTSMYLCASNSPGDSWAQYFGPGTRLLVL.

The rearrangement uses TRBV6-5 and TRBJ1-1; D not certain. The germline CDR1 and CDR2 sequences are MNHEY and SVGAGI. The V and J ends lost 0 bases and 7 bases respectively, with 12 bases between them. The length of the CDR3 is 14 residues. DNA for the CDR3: TGTGCCAGCAGTTACTCGAACAGCCCAGATGAAGCTTTCTTT. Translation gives CASSYSNSPDEAFF.

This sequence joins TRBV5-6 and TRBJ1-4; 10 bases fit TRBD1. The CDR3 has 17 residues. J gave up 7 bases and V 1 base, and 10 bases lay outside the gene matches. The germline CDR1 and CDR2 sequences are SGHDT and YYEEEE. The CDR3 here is CASSLTRDRGFSEKLFF. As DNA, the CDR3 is TGTGCCAGCAGCTTGACCCGGGACAGGGGTTTCTCTGAAAAACTGTTTTTT.

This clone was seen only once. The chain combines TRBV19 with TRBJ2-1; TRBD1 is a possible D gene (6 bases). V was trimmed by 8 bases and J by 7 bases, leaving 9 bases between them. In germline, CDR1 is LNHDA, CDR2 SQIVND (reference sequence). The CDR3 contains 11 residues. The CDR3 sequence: CASQQGNEQFF. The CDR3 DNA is TGTGCCAGTCAGCAGGGGAATGAGCAGTTCTTC. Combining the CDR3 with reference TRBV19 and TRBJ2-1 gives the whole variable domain DGGITQSPKYLFRKEGQNVTLSCEQNLNHDAMYWYRQDPGQGLRLIYYSQIVNDFQKGDIAEGYSVSREKKESFPLTVTSAQKNPTAFYLCASQQGNEQFFGPGTRLTVL.